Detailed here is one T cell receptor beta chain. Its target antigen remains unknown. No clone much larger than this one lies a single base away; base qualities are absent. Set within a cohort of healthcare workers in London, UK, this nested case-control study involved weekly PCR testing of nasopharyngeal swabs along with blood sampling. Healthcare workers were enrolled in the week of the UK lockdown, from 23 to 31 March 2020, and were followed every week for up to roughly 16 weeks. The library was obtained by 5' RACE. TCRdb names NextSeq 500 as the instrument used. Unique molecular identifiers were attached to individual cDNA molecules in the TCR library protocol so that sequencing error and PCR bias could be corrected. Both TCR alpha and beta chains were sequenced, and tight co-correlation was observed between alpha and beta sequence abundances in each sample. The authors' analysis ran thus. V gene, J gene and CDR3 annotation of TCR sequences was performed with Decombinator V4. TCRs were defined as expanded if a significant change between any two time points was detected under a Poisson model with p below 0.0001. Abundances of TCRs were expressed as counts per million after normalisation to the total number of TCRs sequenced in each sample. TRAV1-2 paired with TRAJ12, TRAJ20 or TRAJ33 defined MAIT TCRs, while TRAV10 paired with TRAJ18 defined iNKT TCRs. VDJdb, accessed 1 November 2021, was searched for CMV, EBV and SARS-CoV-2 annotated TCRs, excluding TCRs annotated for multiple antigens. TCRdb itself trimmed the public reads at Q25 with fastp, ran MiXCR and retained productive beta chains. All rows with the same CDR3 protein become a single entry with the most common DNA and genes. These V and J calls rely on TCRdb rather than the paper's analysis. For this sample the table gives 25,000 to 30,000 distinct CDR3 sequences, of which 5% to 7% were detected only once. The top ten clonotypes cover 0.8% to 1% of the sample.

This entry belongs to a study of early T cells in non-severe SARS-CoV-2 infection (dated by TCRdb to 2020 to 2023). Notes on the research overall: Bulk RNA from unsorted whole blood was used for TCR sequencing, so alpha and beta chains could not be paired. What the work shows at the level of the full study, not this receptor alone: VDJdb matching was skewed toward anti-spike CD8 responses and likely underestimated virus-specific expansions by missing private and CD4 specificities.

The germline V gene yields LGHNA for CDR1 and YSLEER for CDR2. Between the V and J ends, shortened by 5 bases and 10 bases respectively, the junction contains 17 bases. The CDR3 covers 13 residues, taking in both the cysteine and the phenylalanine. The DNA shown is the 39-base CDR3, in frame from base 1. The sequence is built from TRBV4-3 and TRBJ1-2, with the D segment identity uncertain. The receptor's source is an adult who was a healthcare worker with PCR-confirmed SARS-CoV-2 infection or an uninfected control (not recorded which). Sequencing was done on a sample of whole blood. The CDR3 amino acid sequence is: CASSDQAGGLYTF. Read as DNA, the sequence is TGCGCCAGCAGCGACCAGGCAGGAGGTCTCTACACCTTC.